Listed here are 30 T cell receptor beta chains from one sample, sequenced in a study of blood T cell repertoires in COVID-19. Method: immunoSEQ multiplex PCR; TCRdb's copy keeps in-frame clones and lacks some. Of 300,000 to 350,000 clones in the sample, roughly 87% were seen once. The sample taken for sequencing was peripheral blood. These TCRs come from a man aged 18 to 30 with active or convalescent COVID-19.

The chain recombines TRBV9 with TRBJ2-1, with a weak D call TRBD1 (6 bases). Trimming shortened V by 5 bases and J by 0 bases, and 12 bases separated the two germline ends. CDR1 and CDR2 (germline): SGDLS, YYNGEE. The CDR3 is 15 residues long. The CDR3 here is CASSGQKSSYNEQFF. CDR3 sequence (DNA): TGTGCCAGCAGTGGACAGAAGAGCTCCTACAATGAGCAGTTCTTC.

The chain combines TRBV27 with TRBJ2-7; a possible D gene is TRBD1 (6 bases). The CDR3 is 13 amino acids. Germline V CDR1 and CDR2: MNHEY, SMNVEV (reference sequence). Trimming removed 6 bases at V and 3 bases at J, with 12 bases between. In nucleotides, the CDR3 is TGTGCCAGCAGACCCCAGGGGAACTACGAGCAGTACTTC. It codes for CASRPQGNYEQYF.

This clone was picked up one time. V usage is TRBV2 and J usage is TRBJ2-1; the match to TRBD2 covers 13 bases. J was trimmed by 8 bases and V by 7 bases; bases with no gene match: 5. Per germline, CDR1 SNHLY and CDR2 FYNNEI. The CDR3 is made up of 14 amino acids. CDR3 coding DNA: TGTGCCAGCACGGGACTAGCGGGATTCTATGAGCAGTTCTTC. As protein: CASTGLAGFYEQFF.

The rearrangement joins TRBV6-5 to TRBJ2-1; 7 nucleotides align to TRBD2. CDR3 size: 14 residues. J gave up 7 bases and V 2 bases, and 5 bases lay outside the gene matches. Germline V CDR1 and CDR2: MNHEY, SVGAGI. This CDR3 reads CASSYHGGVNEQFF. The CDR3 nucleotides read TGTGCCAGCAGTTACCATGGGGGGGTTAATGAGCAGTTCTTC.

This clone was detected once. The CDR3 region has the DNA TGTGCCACCAGTGATCCTTACAATGAGCAGTTCTTC. Translation gives CATSDPYNEQFF. V is TRBV24-1 and J is TRBJ2-1; D uncertain. CDR3 length: 12 amino acids. Trimming shortened V by 3 bases and J by 4 bases, and 3 bases separated the two germline ends. Germline assignment: CDR1 KGHDR and CDR2 SFDVKD.

CDR3 DNA sequence: TGTGCCAGCAGCAAAAGGGTGGAGGGGTACTACGAGCAGTACTTC. This translates into CASSKRVEGYYEQYF. The chain uses TRBV21-1 and TRBJ2-7; TRBD2 is the table's D call and was not checked against the DNA. TRBV21-1 has pseudogene status. The CDR3 has 15 residues.

This sequence joins TRBV2 and TRBJ2-2; perhaps TRBD2 as D (5 bases). The V end lost 3 bases, the J end lost 0 bases, and 8 bases lay between the germline ends. This CDR3 comprises 15 residues. Looked up from germline, CDR1 is SNHLY and CDR2 is FYNNEI. In nucleotides, the CDR3 is TGTGCCAGCAGTGAGTCGGGGACGAACACCGGGGAGCTGTTTTTT. Its protein product is CASSESGTNTGELFF.

V is TRBV29-1 and J is TRBJ2-7, with 7 bases matching TRBD2. In germline, CDR1 is SQVTM, CDR2 ANQGSEA. J gave up 1 base and V 4 bases, and 1 base lay outside the gene matches. The CDR3 runs to 12 residues. The CDR3 nucleotides read TGCAGCGTTGGGGGGGGTTCCTACGAGCAGTACTTC. Amino acids: CSVGGGSYEQYF.

About this clone: At the DNA level, this CDR3 is encoded by other sequences in the same sample as well. This rearrangement joins TRBV20-1 to TRBJ2-7; D is unresolved. The CDR3 contains 11 residues. V was cut by 3 bases and J by 2 bases, with 5 bases left in between. Germline-derived CDR1 and CDR2 are DFQATT and SNEGSKA (reference sequence). The CDR3: CSASIAYEQYF. The DNA for the CDR3 is TGCAGTGCTAGCATAGCCTACGAGCAGTACTTC.

This chain uses TRBV28 with TRBJ2-7; 10 nucleotides align to TRBD1. This CDR3 spans 15 amino acids. Germline trimming cut 5 bases from V and 1 base from J; bases unmatched to any gene: 5. The germline CDR1 and CDR2 sequences are MDHEN and SYDVKM. CDR3 region: CASSTRTGGSYEQYF. The DNA for the CDR3 is TGTGCCAGCAGTACCCGGACAGGGGGTTCCTACGAGCAGTACTTC. Looking up the rest from reference TRBV28 and TRBJ2-7 gives the full variable domain: DVKVTQSSRYLVKRTGEKVFLECVQDMDHENMFWYRQDPGLGLRLIYFSYDVKMKEKGDIPEGYSVSREKKERFSLILESASTNQTSMYLCASSTRTGGSYEQYFGPGTRLTVT.

V gene TRBV4-2 combines with J gene TRBJ2-1; TRBD2 aligns across 11 bases. CDR3 length equals 17 residues. Germline CDR1 is LGHNA and CDR2 is YNFKEQ. The ends lost 3 bases at V and 10 bases at J; junction bases unmatched: 14. The chain's CDR3 is CASSHGTLAGEDTEQFF. The DNA for the CDR3 is TGTGCCAGCAGCCACGGGACACTAGCGGGAGAGGATACCGAGCAGTTCTTC.

This chain joins TRBV7-3 and TRBJ1-1, with D maybe TRBD1 (5 bases). CDR1 is SGHTA and CDR2 is FQGTGA in the germline V gene. The V end was cut by 3 bases, the J end by 4 bases, with 9 bases between. The CDR3 sequence is 13 residues long. The CDR3 reads CASSFQGGTEAFF. CDR3 DNA: TGTGCCAGCAGCTTCCAGGGCGGCACTGAAGCTTTCTTT. Full variable domain (remainder filled in from reference TRBV7-3 and TRBJ1-1): GAGVSQTPSNKVTEKGKYVELRCDPISGHTALYWYRQSLGQGPEFLIYFQGTGAADDSGLPNDRFFAVRPEGSVSTLKIQRTERGDSAVYLCASSFQGGTEAFFGQGTRLTVV.

A single count supports this clone. The rearrangement joins TRBV18 to TRBJ2-5, with a tentative D call TRBD2 (6 bases). Trimming pared 4 bases from V and 5 bases from J, leaving 14 bases between. Germline CDR1 reads KGHSH; CDR2 reads LQKENI. The CDR3 runs 14 residues. The DNA for the CDR3 is TGTGCCAGCTCACAAGCCGGGAGTTATGAGACCCAGTACTTC. It translates to CASSQAGSYETQYF.

This clone was seen a few times. The chain is built from TRBV7-9 and TRBJ2-2, with 7 bases matching TRBD2. CDR1 is SEHNR, CDR2 FQNEAQ, per germline (reference sequence). Trimming took 5 bases from V and 2 from J; bases not matched to a gene: 5. This CDR3 is 15 amino acids long. CDR3 loop: CASSPPGLNTGELFF. CDR3 bases: TGTGCCAGCAGCCCACCGGGACTAAACACCGGGGAGCTGTTTTTT. Looking up the rest from reference TRBV7-9 and TRBJ2-2 gives the full variable domain: DTGVSQNPRHKITKRGQNVTFRCDPISEHNRLYWYRQTLGQGPEFLTYFQNEAQLEKSRLLSDRFSAERPKGSFSTLEIQRTEQGDSAMYLCASSPPGLNTGELFFGEGSRLTVL.

The rearrangement uses TRBV10-3 and TRBJ2-7; D is possibly TRBD2 (5 bases). Trimming stripped 3 bases from V and 1 base from J, with 7 bases between. The CDR3 spans 13 residues. Germline V gene sequence: CDR1 ENHRY, CDR2 SYGVKD. DNA for the CDR3: TGTGCCATCAGTGACGCGGGTTCCTACGAGCAGTACTTC. This sequence encodes CAISDAGSYEQYF.

The chain has TRBV4-1 and TRBJ2-3; D is perhaps TRBD2 (5 bases). V shed 4 bases and J shed 4 bases, with 15 bases lying between them. The germline CDR1 and CDR2 sequences are MGHRA and YSYEKL. The CDR3 loop spans 15 amino acids. CDR3 region: CASSRDPTNPDTQYF. As DNA, the CDR3 is TGCGCCAGCAGCCGAGATCCGACTAACCCAGATACGCAGTATTTT.

V usage is TRBV19 and J usage is TRBJ2-7; 9 nucleotides agree with TRBD1. This CDR3 is 15 amino acids long. The V and J ends lost 7 bases and 3 bases, in that order; junction bases with no gene match: 10. Germline V CDR1 and CDR2: LNHDA, SQIVND (reference sequence). CDR3 nucleotide sequence: TGTGCCAGTAACCCAACCGGGACAGGGATCTACGAGCAGTACTTC. Its translation: CASNPTGTGIYEQYF. The entire variable domain, with the rest obtained from reference TRBV19 and TRBJ2-7, is as follows: DGGITQSPKYLFRKEGQNVTLSCEQNLNHDAMYWYRQDPGQGLRLIYYSQIVNDFQKGDIAEGYSVSREKKESFPLTVTSAQKNPTAFYLCASNPTGTGIYEQYFGPGTRLTVT.

This clone was counted once. The V gene is TRBV4-1, the J gene TRBJ1-4; D not resolved. Germline loops: CDR1 MGHRA, CDR2 YSYEKL. The CDR3 covers 14 residues. Deletions cut 6 bases from V and 6 bases from J, with 14 bases between. In DNA form, the CDR3 reads TGCGCCAGCAGTGAACCTTTACGGGATGAAAAACTGTTTTTT. Protein product: CASSEPLRDEKLFF.

The genes are TRBV19 and TRBJ2-7; TRBD1 might be the D (6 bases). In germline, CDR1 is LNHDA, CDR2 SQIVND (reference sequence). V lost 4 bases, J lost 5 bases, and 15 bases lay in between. The CDR3 runs 14 residues. DNA for the CDR3: TGTGCCAGTAGTAAGTGGGGGCGTTCGGACGAGCAGTACTTC. The encoded protein is CASSKWGRSDEQYF.

The chain has TRBV4-1 and TRBJ1-5; the D gene is possibly TRBD1 (6 bases). The CDR3 contains 15 residues. The germline V gene encodes CDR1 MGHRA and CDR2 YSYEKL. The V gene lost 0 bases and the J gene lost 5 bases, with 11 bases spanning the gap. The CDR3, as DNA: TGCGCCAGCAGCCAAGATGGGGCAGGGGATCAGCCCCAGCATTTT. Encoded protein: CASSQDGAGDQPQHF.

The rearrangement uses TRBV18 and TRBJ2-3, with D uncertain. The CDR3 contains 11 residues. V was shortened by 3 bases and J by 6 bases, with 4 bases between the two germline ends. CDR1 and CDR2 from the germline V gene are KGHSH and LQKENI. The CDR3 loop reads CASSPRDTQYF. DNA of the CDR3: TGTGCCAGCTCACCGAGGGATACGCAGTATTTT. The entire variable domain, with the rest obtained from reference TRBV18 and TRBJ2-3, is as follows: NAGVMQNPRHLVRRRGQEARLRCSPMKGHSHVYWYRQLPEEGLKFMVYLQKENIIDESGMPKERFSAEFPKEGPSILRIQQVVRGDSAAYFCASSPRDTQYFGPGTRLTVL.

The V call is TRBV11-2, the J call TRBJ2-7, with 8 nucleotides matching TRBD2. After removal of 2 bases from V and 0 bases from J, the junction contained 9 bases not matched to a gene. In germline, CDR1 is SGHAT, CDR2 FQNNGV. The CDR3 extends over 17 amino acids. The chain's CDR3 is CASSLSSGRGGSYEQYF. CDR3 DNA: TGTGCCAGCAGCTTATCCAGCGGCCGGGGGGGCTCCTACGAGCAGTACTTC.

The chain recombines TRBV4-3 with TRBJ2-1, with a tentative D call TRBD2 (5 bases). CDR3 size: 18 residues. The germline CDR1 and CDR2 sequences are LGHNA and YSLEER. Trimming removed 0 bases at V and 8 bases at J, with 23 bases between. DNA for the CDR3: TGCGCCAGCAGCCAAGAAGAGTGGACTCCCGCTAGTCCCCATGAGCAGTTCTTC. Its protein is CASSQEEWTPASPHEQFF.

The chain employs TRBV11-2 and TRBJ1-2; D call uncertain. The CDR3 contains 14 residues. V was clipped by 2 bases and J by 4 bases, with 11 bases between them. Germline V gene lookup returns CDR1 SGHAT and CDR2 FQNNGV. CDR3 sequence reads: CASSLSLSSYGYTF. Here the CDR3 DNA reads TGTGCCAGCAGCTTATCCCTTAGTTCCTATGGCTACACCTTC.

This chain connects TRBV9 to TRBJ1-1; D is possibly TRBD1 (5 bases). The germline CDR1 and CDR2 sequences are SGDLS and YYNGEE. The CDR3 spans 16 residues. The V and J ends lost 3 bases and 1 base respectively, with 16 bases between them. This CDR3 reads CASSESGGGENTEAFF. Here the CDR3 DNA reads TGTGCCAGCAGCGAGAGCGGGGGTGGGGAGAACACTGAAGCTTTCTTT.

This rearrangement joins TRBV24-1 to TRBJ2-1; D is possibly TRBD1 (6 bases). The length of the CDR3 is 14 residues. The V and J ends lost 3 bases and 9 bases respectively, with 14 bases between them. CDR1 and CDR2 (germline): KGHDR, SFDVKD. CDR3 sequence reads: CATSDARTALEQFF. In DNA, the CDR3 is TGTGCCACCAGTGATGCCCGGACAGCTCTTGAGCAGTTCTTC.

The table lists this clone with a count of one. This chain connects TRBV2 to TRBJ1-1; 7 bases are a match to TRBD1. Germline-derived CDR1 and CDR2 are SNHLY and FYNNEI. CDR3 size: 13 residues. With 6 bases clipped from V and 3 bases from J, the junction kept 4 bases outside the gene matches. The CDR3 spells CASRYTGDTEAFF. The CDR3, as DNA: TGTGCCAGCAGGTATACAGGGGACACTGAAGCTTTCTTT.

The V and J genes are TRBV10-3 and TRBJ1-1; D uncertain. V was trimmed by 1 base and J by 1 base, leaving 13 bases between them. The germline CDR1 and CDR2 sequences are ENHRY and SYGVKD. This CDR3 region has 16 residues. CDR3 amino acids: CAISEWNPTANTEAFF. The CDR3 DNA sequence: TGTGCCATCAGTGAGTGGAACCCAACAGCGAACACTGAAGCTTTCTTT.

The rearrangement joins TRBV11-2 to TRBJ2-7, with a weak D call TRBD2 (5 bases). Germline V gene lookup returns CDR1 SGHAT and CDR2 FQNNGV. V was cut by 1 base and J by 2 bases, with 18 bases left in between. CDR3 length: 17 amino acids. The CDR3 DNA is TGTGCCAGCAGCTTAGTGAAAGGGTTGGACTTTACCTACGAGCAGTACTTC. Protein: CASSLVKGLDFTYEQYF.

This clone was found a few times. At one end, the junction sequence differs from germline, possibly due to a read error. The chain joins TRBV24-1 to TRBJ1-5; D is uncertain. Germline V gene data show CDR1 as KGHDR and CDR2 as SFDVKD. The CDR3 consists of 13 residues. DNA of the CDR3: TGTGCCACCAGTAATTTTTGGGAGGGAGGAAGGGATTTT. Protein product: CATSNFWEGGRDF.